This record covers a single T cell receptor (beta chain). The antigen it recognizes is unknown. Base quality data are lacking; no much larger clone is found one base away. The immunoSEQ Assay, a bias-controlled multiplex PCR, was used to amplify TCRbeta CDR3 regions from genomic DNA. The study's processing was this. The number of nucleated cells in each sample was estimated by amplification of reference gene primers within the assay. To quantify the absolute abundance of each unique TCRbeta CDR3 rearrangement, sequence reads were collapsed and filtered. For each sample, productive Simpson clonality was calculated by taking the square root of Simpson's diversity index across productive rearrangements. TCRdb's version of the immuneACCESS table is confined to in-frame rearrangements and falls short of the full clone set. An unresolved V gene accounts for under half of the shortfall where checked; the remainder is of unknown origin. That table gives V, J and clone size, and the DNA gave D and trimming. This sample holds about 480,000 clones; 88% were observed only once. 1.5% to 2% of the sample lies in the top ten.

Participants in the prospective study were enrolled through a virtual design, were aged roughly 18 to 90 years, and lived in fewer than 30 United States geographic areas. In the prospective study, participants were assigned to cohorts based on the clinical history participants reported in a screening survey and a study questionnaire. For ImmuneRACE Cohort 3, a participant was defined as recovered based on two consecutive negative NP/OP PCR tests, clearance by a healthcare professional, or resolution of symptoms. In the prospective study, mobile phlebotomists collected whole blood, serum and a nasopharyngeal or oropharyngeal swab from each participant. Participants in the prospective study had the option to provide additional blood draws and questionnaires over an approximately 2-month period. Before DNA extraction, blood samples from the prospective study were shipped at room temperature or frozen.

This sample was included in a study of blood T cell repertoires in COVID-19 (dated by TCRdb to 2019 to 2021). The study in broad terms: Samples from collaborators originated in the United States, Italy and Spain and spanned both the acute and convalescent phases of COVID-19. Sample metadata almost always included a de-identified subject ID, COVID-19 status, age in years and sex. The samples were drawn from the first 160 participants of the ongoing ImmuneRACE study and from some 1,300 subjects provided by 6 global collaborators. Deeply sampled blood TCRbeta repertoires from subjects exposed to, actively infected with, or recovered from COVID-19 were included in the dataset. The prospective study material was composed of cDNA or gDNA derived from T cells, B-cell-depleted T cells, or PBMCs. Where available, HLA class I and class II types were taken from metadata supplied by the sample provider and were not determined by assay-based typing. A freely available public database, intended as a resource for researchers studying the immune response to SARS-CoV-2, is where the repertoires were released. General findings and caveats noted by the study authors: Clinical and demographic metadata were provided uncurated, with the amount varying by source and participant.

The material sequenced was PBMCs or T cells enriched from blood (not recorded which). This clonotype was obtained from a woman aged 40 to 49 who had recovered from COVID-19.

This receptor carries the CDR3 CASSVGGLRGGYTF. Read as DNA, the sequence is TGTGCCAGCAGCGTAGGAGGGCTTCGGGGAGGCTACACCTTC. The chain is assembled from TRBV9 and TRBJ1-2, with the D gene call left open. Looking up the germline V gene yields CDR1 SGDLS and CDR2 YYNGEE. CDR3 length: 14 amino acids, cysteine to phenylalanine. CDR3 DNA is the only sequence kept; it has 42 bases, read in frame from the first base. Deletion took 0 bases off V and 8 bases off J, with a span of 14 bases between the germline ends.